A single sample is the source of the 15 T cell receptor beta chains below, sequenced in a study of blood T cell repertoires in COVID-19. Data came from immunoSEQ multiplex PCR; TCRdb stores just in-frame clones and leaves some out. The table lists about 270,000 clones, around nine tenths of them singletons. Sequencing used PBMCs or T cells enriched from blood (not recorded which). These receptors were collected from a young woman who had recovered from COVID-19.

V is TRBV6-2 or TRBV6-3 and J is TRBJ2-3; the D gene is possibly TRBD2 (5 bases). Germline assignment: CDR1 MNHEY and CDR2 SVGEGT. CDR3 length equals 17 residues. Trimming cost V 6 bases and J 0 bases, with 19 bases left between them. The CDR3 loop is CASSFLMDLASTDTQYF. In nucleotides, the CDR3 is TGTGCCAGCAGCTTCCTCATGGACTTGGCTAGCACAGATACGCAGTATTTT.

This clone turned up a few times. The chain links TRBV4-1 to TRBJ1-1; possible D gene TRBD1, 5 bases. The V end was cut by 8 bases, the J end by 6 bases, with 16 bases between. This CDR3 has 13 amino acids. Germline values: CDR1 MGHRA, CDR2 YSYEKL. The CDR3 loop is CASRGEGVAEAFF. In nucleotides, the CDR3 is TGCGCCAGCCGAGGAGAAGGGGTCGCTGAAGCTTTCTTT.

This clone was seen just once. V and J are TRBV5-6 and TRBJ1-1; 7 bases line up with TRBD1. The CDR3 runs 16 residues. V was clipped by 2 bases and J by 0 bases; unmatched bases: 7. Germline CDR1 is SGHDT and CDR2 is YYEEEE. CDR3 sequence: CASSLSGGTMNTEAFF. The CDR3 bases are TGTGCCAGCAGCTTATCAGGGGGGACCATGAACACTGAAGCTTTCTTT.

The chain links TRBV7-2 to TRBJ1-2; tentatively, D is TRBD1 (5 bases). Germline V gene lookup returns CDR1 SGHTA and CDR2 FQGNSA. This CDR3 contains 14 residues. V was clipped by 2 bases and J by 5 bases, with 12 bases between them. The CDR3: CASSLYRGRYGYTF. CDR3 sequence (DNA): TGTGCCAGCAGCTTATATAGGGGCCGATATGGCTACACCTTC.

V and J are TRBV7-8 and TRBJ1-1; 9 bases map to TRBD1. The germline V gene has CDR1 SGHVS and CDR2 FQNEAQ. CDR3 size: 16 residues. The V gene end was trimmed by 3 bases and the J gene end by 0 bases; junction bases not matched to a gene: 5. The CDR3 nucleotides are TGTGCCAGCAGCTTCCGGGACAGGGCTTTGAACACTGAAGCTTTCTTT. It codes for CASSFRDRALNTEAFF.

The chain has TRBV7-2 and TRBJ2-5, with 12 bases fitting TRBD2. Germline trimming cut 5 bases from V and 1 base from J; bases unmatched to any gene: 5. CDR1 and CDR2 (germline): SGHTA, FQGNSA. The CDR3 totals 16 residues. The CDR3 DNA follows: TGTGCCAGCAGCCCACGACTAGCGGGAGCCCAAGAGACCCAGTACTTC. This encodes CASSPRLAGAQETQYF. Complete variable domain (other parts from reference TRBV7-2 and TRBJ2-5): GAGVSQSPSNKVTEKGKDVELRCDPISGHTALYWYRQSLGQGLEFLIYFQGNSAPDKSGLPSDRFSAERTGGSVSTLTIQRTQQEDSAVYLCASSPRLAGAQETQYFGPGTRLLVL.

This clone was seen a single time. CDR3 DNA: TGTGCCAGCAGCTCGGGACTAGCGAGGGAGACCCAGTACTTC. Protein sequence: CASSSGLARETQYF. This sequence joins TRBV7-9 and TRBJ2-5, with 10 nucleotides matching TRBD2. V was clipped by 4 bases and J by 5 bases; unmatched bases: 4. The CDR3 totals 14 residues. Germline V CDR1 and CDR2: SEHNR, FQNEAQ (reference sequence).

The rearrangement joins TRBV7-2 to TRBJ1-5; the D is unclear. The germline gives CDR1 SGHTA, CDR2 FQGNSA. Trimming removed 3 bases from V and 0 bases from J, with 9 bases in between. CDR3 length: 15 amino acids. CDR3 nucleotide sequence: TGTGCCAGCAGCTTCATAGGAGATAGCAATCAGCCCCAGCATTTT. Translating gives CASSFIGDSNQPQHF.

The chain recombines TRBV29-1 with TRBJ1-2; 7 positions agree with TRBD1. V gave up 4 bases and J gave up 6 bases; unmatched junction bases: 11. The CDR3 contains 14 residues. Germline-derived CDR1 and CDR2 are SQVTM and ANQGSEA. CDR3 residues: CSVVTGARRDGYTF. The CDR3 DNA sequence: TGCAGCGTTGTCACAGGGGCGCGGAGGGATGGCTACACCTTC.

The chain uses TRBV2 and TRBJ2-7; TRBD1 is a possible D gene (5 bases). Trimming removed 2 bases at V and 2 bases at J, with 10 bases between. The CDR3 is 14 residues long. CDR1 and CDR2 from the germline V gene are SNHLY and FYNNEI. CDR3 residues: CASSEIQGTYEQYF. As DNA, the CDR3 is TGTGCCAGCAGTGAAATTCAGGGAACCTACGAGCAGTACTTC.

The gene calls are TRBV4-1 and TRBJ2-7, with unresolved D. CDR3 length: 15 residues. Looked up from germline, CDR1 is MGHRA and CDR2 is YSYEKL. V was clipped by 1 base and J by 0 bases, with 10 bases between them. The CDR3 nucleotides are TGCGCCAGCAGCCAAGTGATTAGCAGCTCCTACGAGCAGTACTTC. Translated, it gives CASSQVISSSYEQYF.

The chain uses TRBV12-3 or TRBV12-4 and TRBJ1-5; D gene uncertain. CDR3 length: 13 amino acids. V lost 7 bases, J lost 2 bases, and 9 bases lay in between. The CDR3 is CASTGSGNQPQHF. For the CDR3, the DNA is TGTGCCAGCACAGGATCTGGCAATCAGCCCCAGCATTTT.

The chain carries TRBV3-1 (or the pseudogene TRBV3-2) and TRBJ2-1; D remains ambiguous. Germline CDR1 is LGHDT and CDR2 is YNNKEL (reference sequence). CDR3 length equals 14 residues. The V gene lost 5 bases and the J gene lost 9 bases, with 17 bases spanning the gap. CDR3 DNA: TGTGCCAGCAGCTCCCGGCCCTACTGCGGTGAGCAGTTCTTC. Translated: CASSSRPYCGEQFF.

The V and J genes are TRBV9 and TRBJ2-1; D may be TRBD1 (6 bases). V was trimmed by 4 bases and J by 1 base, leaving 15 bases between them. The length of the CDR3 is 16 residues. Germline-derived CDR1 and CDR2 are SGDLS and YYNGEE. CDR3 protein: CASSWTAGDSYNEQFF. DNA of the CDR3: TGTGCCAGCAGCTGGACGGCAGGGGATTCCTACAATGAGCAGTTCTTC.

CDR3 protein: CASSLARGNTGELFF. The CDR3 bases are TGTGCCAGCAGCTTAGCTAGGGGGAACACCGGGGAGCTGTTTTTT. The chain is built from TRBV11-3 and TRBJ2-2; maybe TRBD1 (5 bases). V gave up 1 base and J gave up 1 base, with 7 bases separating them. The CDR3 is 15 residues long. Germline lookup yields CDR1 SGHNT and CDR2 YENEEA.